The text below deals with one T cell receptor beta chain. This clone was recorded only once. Its binding antigen is unknown. The record has no base qualities; no much larger clone is one base away. This specimen belongs to a study of OX40 agonist ivuxolimab in advanced cancers. As for the study more broadly: Ivuxolimab, which targeted the costimulatory receptor OX40 (CD134), was an agonistic, fully human IgG2 monoclonal antibody. Intravenous ivuxolimab was administered to patients every 2 weeks at six dose levels: 0.01, 0.1, 0.3, 1.5, 3 and 10 mg/kg. Among the roughly 50 dose-escalation patients, around 19 had hepatocellular carcinoma, 15 or so melanoma, 9 renal cell carcinoma and 9 head and neck cancer. In the dose-escalation cohort, 70% to 90% of patients were male, and the mean age was roughly 56 years with a range of roughly 20 to 85. Prior anti-PD-1, anti-PD-L1 or anti-CTLA-4 therapy was permitted, and checkpoint inhibitors had been received by about 36% of dose-escalation patients. Partial responses were achieved by three dose-escalation patients, of whom one had hepatocellular carcinoma and two had cutaneous melanoma. Peripheral TCRbeta sequencing aimed to test whether ivuxolimab altered TCR sequence diversity and caused clonal T-cell expansion. The monotherapy dose-escalation portion (N of about 52 patients) of the phase I ivuxolimab trial is reported in the paper. What the authors observed across the whole study: After ivuxolimab, CD8+ T cells had more expanded clones than CD4+ T cells on average. Low levels of normalized T-cell clonal expansion were also seen in some nonresponding patients. At doses from 0.1 to 3.0 mg/kg, clonal expansion was seen in both CD4+ and CD8+ blood T cells between baseline and week 6. In partial responders in the 0.1-3.0 mg/kg groups, normalized peripheral clonal expansion was found to be among the lowest, especially among CD8+ T cells. The antigen specificity of the clonally expanded peripheral T cells was not determined.

CDR1 and CDR2 are read off the germline V gene as MNHNS and SASEGT. The germline V and J ends show losses of 2 bases and 6 bases respectively, and no gene match explains 2 bases of the junction. The CDR3 measures 14 amino acids from cysteine to phenylalanine. The DNA shown is the 42-base CDR3, in frame from base 1. The trial excluded patients who had a history of autoimmune disease or were on systemic immunosuppression. Peripheral blood for TCR sequencing was drawn from every dose cohort at baseline, at cycle 4 day 1 and at cycle 7 day 1. The samples were drawn from a first-in-human, open-label, multicenter phase I dose-escalation trial of ivuxolimab. The trial enrolled adults with locally advanced or metastatic head and neck squamous cell, hepatocellular, melanoma or renal cell carcinoma. Before TCR sequencing, CD4+ and CD8+ T cells were separately sorted from peripheral blood. To sequence the TCRbeta CDR3 region, genomic DNA was isolated from the sorted cells. The immunoSEQ Assay was used for sequencing of TCRbeta CDR3 regions. Sourced from immuneACCESS, this table was stored by TCRdb with only in-frame sequences that have V and J called. A share of the clones is absent; for the studies checked, an unresolved V gene accounts for under half, and the remainder has no known explanation. Here the sample has just under 65,000 clones; 86% occur a single time. About 1% of the sample is held by the ten biggest clonotypes.

This sequence originates from an adult with an advanced solid tumor such as melanoma, head and neck, liver or kidney cancer. The sequence is built from TRBV6-1 and TRBJ2-2, and 8 junction bases match TRBD2. The sample consisted of CD4+ or CD8+ T cells sorted from blood, taken in a trial of the OX40 agonist ivuxolimab. The CDR3 corresponds to CASSEPGRAGELFF. The sequence in DNA is TGTGCCAGCAGTGAACCCGGGAGGGCCGGGGAGCTGTTTTTT.